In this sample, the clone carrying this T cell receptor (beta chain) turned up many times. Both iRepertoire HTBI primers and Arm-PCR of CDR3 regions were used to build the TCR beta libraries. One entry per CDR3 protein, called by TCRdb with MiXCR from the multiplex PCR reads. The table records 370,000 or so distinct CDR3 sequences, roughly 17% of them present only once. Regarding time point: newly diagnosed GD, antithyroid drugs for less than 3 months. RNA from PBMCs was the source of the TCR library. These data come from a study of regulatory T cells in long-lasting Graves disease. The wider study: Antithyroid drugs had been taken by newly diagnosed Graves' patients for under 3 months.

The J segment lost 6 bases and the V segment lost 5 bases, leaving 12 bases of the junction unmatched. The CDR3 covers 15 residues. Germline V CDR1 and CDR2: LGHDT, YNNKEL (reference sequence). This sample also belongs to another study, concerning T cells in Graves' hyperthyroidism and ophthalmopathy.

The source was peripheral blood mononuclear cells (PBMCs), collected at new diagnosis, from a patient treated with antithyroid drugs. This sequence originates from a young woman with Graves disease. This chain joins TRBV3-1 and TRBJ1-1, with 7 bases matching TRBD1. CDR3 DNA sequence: TGTGCCAGCAGCAAACCTCCCGGGACAGTCGCTGAAGCTTTCTTT. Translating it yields CASSKPPGTVAEAFF.